The 29 T cell receptor beta chains listed next were all sequenced from one sample in a study of cytomegalovirus exposure and HLA in healthy donors. Primers included in the PCR were 60 Vbeta and 13 Jbeta primers. Sequencing was performed with immunoSEQ multiplex PCR; in TCRdb, only in-frame clones are kept and a portion is missing. This sample has about 160,000 clones, with roughly 76% found just once. The sequenced sample was PBMCs. These receptors originate from a man between 60 and 70 years old in good health and CMV-seronegative.

This chain links TRBV29-1 with TRBJ2-5, with 7 bases matching TRBD1. With V trimmed by 5 bases and J by 4 bases, 10 bases remained unmatched. Germline lookup yields CDR1 SQVTM and CDR2 ANQGSEA. The CDR3 is 14 amino acids. CDR3 nucleotide sequence: TGCAGCGTTATAAGACAGGGTATCGCAGAGACCCAGTACTTC. As protein: CSVIRQGIAETQYF.

V and J are TRBV2 and TRBJ2-1; D is perhaps TRBD2 (6 bases). V lost 3 bases and J 5 bases, leaving 11 bases between the germline ends. Germline V gene lookup returns CDR1 SNHLY and CDR2 FYNNEI. This CDR3 is 14 amino acids long. CDR3: CASSDLARDNEQFF. The CDR3 nucleotides are TGTGCCAGCAGTGACCTAGCGAGAGACAATGAGCAGTTCTTC.

The chain recombines TRBV6-6 with TRBJ2-7; TRBD2 matches 16 bases. The CDR3 length is 16 residues. Per the germline V gene, CDR1 is MNHNY and CDR2 is SVGAGI (reference sequence). J was trimmed by 2 bases and V by 6 bases; bases with no gene match: 4. This chain's CDR3 is CASSRGTSGRAYEQYF. CDR3 sequence (DNA): TGTGCCAGCAGCCGAGGGACTAGCGGGAGGGCCTACGAGCAGTACTTC.

Only one count was recorded for this clone. The J gene is TRBJ2-1, the V gene TRBV10-3; D remains unclear. V gave up 4 bases and J gave up 0 bases, with 7 bases separating them. Per germline, CDR1 ENHRY and CDR2 SYGVKD. The CDR3 contains 14 residues. The CDR3 reads CAISGSSSYNEQFF. In nucleotides, the CDR3 is TGTGCCATCAGTGGGAGTAGCTCCTACAATGAGCAGTTCTTC.

The genes are TRBV7-8 and TRBJ2-5, with 8 bases that match TRBD2. The V gene end was trimmed by 1 base and the J gene end by 5 bases; junction bases not matched to a gene: 12. The CDR3 sequence is 17 residues long. The germline CDR1 and CDR2 sequences are SGHVS and FQNEAQ. The CDR3 reads CASSLGASGQRGETQYF. In DNA, the CDR3 is TGTGCCAGCAGCTTAGGGGCTAGCGGGCAAAGGGGGGAGACCCAGTACTTC. Full variable domain (remainder filled in from reference TRBV7-8 and TRBJ2-5): GAGVSQSPRYKVAKRGQDVALRCDPISGHVSLFWYQQALGQGPEFLTYFQNEAQLDKSGLPSDRFFAERPEGSVSTLKIQRTQQEDSAVYLCASSLGASGQRGETQYFGPGTRLLVL.

The rearrangement joins TRBV29-1 to TRBJ2-1; 11 bases line up with TRBD2. The CDR3 totals 17 residues. V shed 3 bases and J 1 base; nucleotides not matched to a gene: 8. The V gene's germline CDR1 is SQVTM and CDR2 ANQGSEA. The CDR3 here is CSVESSGRFFSYNEQFF. The CDR3 DNA follows: TGCAGCGTTGAGTCTAGCGGGAGGTTCTTTTCCTACAATGAGCAGTTCTTC.

This clone appeared once. The chain joins TRBV7-2 to TRBJ2-7; 8 nucleotides align to TRBD2. V shed 2 bases and J 3 bases; nucleotides not matched to a gene: 3. The germline V gene has CDR1 SGHTA and CDR2 FQGNSA. CDR3 length: 14 amino acids. For the CDR3, the DNA is TGTGCCAGCAGCTTAAACGGGAGGGGCTACGAGCAGTACTTC. Encoded protein: CASSLNGRGYEQYF.

V is TRBV1 and J is TRBJ2-2; the D call in the table, TRBD2, was not verified against the DNA. TRBV1 is termed a pseudogene. This CDR3 contains 18 residues. DNA for the CDR3: TGCACCAGCAGCCACCCTCCCCCCGGGAGGGTTTGCCCCGGGGAGCTGTTTTTT. It is translated as CTSSHPPPGRVCPGELFF.

The chain is built from TRBV9 and TRBJ1-1, with 12 nucleotides matching TRBD1. This CDR3 region has 18 residues. In germline, CDR1 is SGDLS, CDR2 YYNGEE. Trimming at V came to 0 bases and at J to 1 base, leaving 7 bases not matched to a gene. The CDR3 here is CASSVARDRGPSNTEAFF. The CDR3 bases are TGTGCCAGCAGCGTAGCTAGGGACAGGGGGCCCTCGAACACTGAAGCTTTCTTT.

This clone was recorded once. The V call is TRBV6-5, the J call TRBJ1-1; 9 bases line up with TRBD1. CDR3 length: 14 residues. CDR1 and CDR2 (germline): MNHEY, SVGAGI. Trimming cost V 7 bases and J 6 bases; bases outside gene matches: 9. The CDR3 region is CASTRDRVAPEAFF. CDR3 coding DNA: TGTGCCAGCACCAGGGACAGGGTCGCCCCTGAAGCTTTCTTT.

This chain links TRBV18 with TRBJ2-5; 10 bases align to TRBD2. The CDR3 has 16 amino acids. Germline CDR1 is KGHSH and CDR2 is LQKENI. V lost 4 bases, J lost 5 bases, and 10 bases stayed unmatched. The CDR3 loop is CASSLDSGRAGETQYF. In DNA, the CDR3 is TGTGCCAGCTCACTCGACAGCGGGAGGGCCGGTGAGACCCAGTACTTC.

This chain links TRBV7-2 with TRBJ2-7; TRBD2 aligns across 7 bases. V was pared by 1 base and J by 3 bases, with 3 bases of the junction left unmatched. Per germline, CDR1 SGHTA and CDR2 FQGNSA. The CDR3 loop spans 14 amino acids. This CDR3 is CASSLGRGNYEQYF. In DNA form, the CDR3 reads TGTGCCAGCAGCTTAGGGCGGGGGAACTACGAGCAGTACTTC.

With respect to this clone: Other DNA sequences in the sample encode the same CDR3. The V gene is TRBV5-1, the J gene TRBJ2-2; 8 bases are shared with TRBD2. V was pared by 0 bases and J by 2 bases, with 3 bases of the junction left unmatched. Germline lookup yields CDR1 SGHRS and CDR2 YFSETQ. CDR3 length: 16 amino acids. The CDR3 DNA sequence: TGCGCCAGCAGCTTGGGGACTAGCCCCAACACCGGGGAGCTGTTTTTT. It specifies CASSLGTSPNTGELFF.

The gene calls are TRBV29-1 and TRBJ1-2; no firm D call. The CDR3 runs 12 residues. From germline, CDR1 is SQVTM and CDR2 ANQGSEA. V shed 7 bases and J shed 0 bases, with 9 bases lying between them. CDR3 residues: CSAPSANYGYTF. The CDR3 region has the DNA TGCAGCGCTCCATCAGCTAACTATGGCTACACCTTC.

The J gene is TRBJ1-6, the V gene TRBV2; 9 nucleotides agree with TRBD1. V lost 6 bases to trimming and J lost 6 bases; unmatched junction nucleotides: 6. The CDR3 extends over 15 amino acids. Germline CDR1 reads SNHLY; CDR2 reads FYNNEI. This CDR3 reads CASREDRGGNSPLHF. The CDR3 DNA is TGTGCCAGCAGAGAGGACAGGGGTGGTAATTCACCCCTCCACTTT.

This clone occurred a few times. DNA for the CDR3: TGTGCCAGTAGTATTAGTGGCGGGATGTACAATGAGCAGTTCTTC. This codes for CASSISGGMYNEQFF. The chain has TRBV19 and TRBJ2-1, with D possibly matching TRBD2 (6 bases). There are 15 residues in the CDR3. Germline loops: CDR1 LNHDA, CDR2 SQIVND (reference sequence). Deletions cut 3 bases from V and 4 bases from J, with 13 bases between.

This clone was seen only a few times. The rearrangement uses TRBV5-6 and TRBJ2-7; TRBD1 aligns across 9 bases. The CDR3 is 16 amino acids. After removal of 4 bases from V and 1 base from J, the junction contained 9 bases not matched to a gene. Germline loops: CDR1 SGHDT, CDR2 YYEEEE. The CDR3 is CASSGGTGQASYEQYF. DNA for the CDR3: TGTGCCAGCAGCGGAGGGACAGGGCAGGCTTCCTACGAGCAGTACTTC. The full variable domain, rest sourced from reference TRBV5-6 and TRBJ2-7, is DAGVTQSPTHLIKTRGQQVTLRCSPKSGHDTVSWYQQALGQGPQFIFQYYEEEERQRGNFPDRFSGHQFPNYSSELNVNALLLGDSALYLCASSGGTGQASYEQYFGPGTRLTVT.

CDR3: CASSLGPENSPLHF. The CDR3 region has the DNA TGTGCCAGCAGCTTGGGGCCAGAAAATTCACCCCTCCACTTT. The V call is TRBV11-2, the J call TRBJ1-6; tentative D call: TRBD1 (5 bases). V was pared by 3 bases and J by 7 bases, with 10 bases between. From germline, CDR1 is SGHAT and CDR2 FQNNGV. The length of the CDR3 is 14 residues.

This sequence joins TRBV5-1 and TRBJ2-3; maybe TRBD1 (5 bases). The V and J ends lost 2 bases and 3 bases respectively, with 13 bases between them. The CDR3 has 15 residues. The germline V gene has CDR1 SGHRS and CDR2 YFSETQ. As DNA, the CDR3 is TGCGCCAGCAGCTTAGCAGGCAGGGCGACAGATACGCAGTATTTT. It specifies CASSLAGRATDTQYF.

The V call is TRBV15, the J call TRBJ2-7, with D maybe TRBD1 (6 bases). Germline loops: CDR1 LNHNV, CDR2 YYDKDF (reference sequence). V was pared by 0 bases and J by 2 bases, with 20 bases between. The CDR3 is 18 residues long. The CDR3 DNA reads TGTGCCACCAGCAGAGAAGGGGGAAGAACAGGGTCACCCTACGAGCAGTACTTC. Encoded protein: CATSREGGRTGSPYEQYF. Drawing the rest from reference TRBV15 and TRBJ2-7, the complete variable domain is DAMVIQNPRYQVTQFGKPVTLSCSQTLNHNVMYWYQQKSSQAPKLLFHYYDKDFNNEADTPDNFQSRRPNTSFCFLDIRSPGLGDTAMYLCATSREGGRTGSPYEQYFGPGTRLTVT.

The rearrangement joins TRBV27 to TRBJ2-1; TRBD2 matches 7 bases. The CDR3 is 13 residues long. V lost 5 bases, J lost 15 bases, and 13 bases stayed unmatched. From germline, CDR1 is MNHEY and CDR2 SMNVEV (reference sequence). The CDR3 sequence: CASSLNLAGRWFF. The CDR3 DNA sequence: TGTGCCAGCAGTCTCAACTTAGCGGGCAGGTGGTTCTTC.

V usage is TRBV19 and J usage is TRBJ2-5; D possibly corresponds to TRBD2 (6 bases). Germline V gives CDR1 LNHDA, CDR2 SQIVND (reference sequence). Trimming stripped 2 bases from V and 4 bases from J, with 11 bases between. This CDR3 spans 14 amino acids. For the CDR3, the DNA is TGTGCCAGTAGTATATCTGACGGGAGAGAGACCCAGTACTTC. Protein sequence: CASSISDGRETQYF.

The chain links TRBV7-9 to TRBJ2-3; 7 positions match TRBD1. Germline loops: CDR1 SEHNR, CDR2 FQNEAQ (reference sequence). The ends lost 10 bases at V and 2 bases at J; junction bases unmatched: 15. The CDR3 covers 16 residues. The CDR3 nucleotides read TGTGCCACCCCACTTAGGCAGGGGGTAATCACAGATACGCAGTATTTT. Protein product: CATPLRQGVITDTQYF.

The V call is TRBV27, the J call TRBJ2-7, with 11 bases identical to TRBD2. The germline CDR1 and CDR2 sequences are MNHEY and SMNVEV (reference sequence). CDR3 length: 15 residues. Unmatched junction bases numbered 6, after V lost 4 bases and J lost 4 bases. The CDR3 DNA is TGTGCCAGCAGTTCTTGGCTAGCGGGGGGTTACGAGCAGTACTTC. This codes for CASSSWLAGGYEQYF.

This chain links TRBV29-1 with TRBJ1-4, with D hard to call. The germline V gene encodes CDR1 SQVTM and CDR2 ANQGSEA. The CDR3 has 14 amino acids. CDR3 DNA: TGCAGTGCTACCCCCGGTTCAACTAATGAAAAACTGTTTTTT. This translates into CSATPGSTNEKLFF.

The genes are TRBV4-1 and TRBJ2-5, with 10 bases fitting TRBD2. CDR3 length equals 19 residues. V was clipped by 0 bases and J by 0 bases; unmatched bases: 10. Germline V gives CDR1 MGHRA, CDR2 YSYEKL. CDR3 nucleotides: TGCGCCAGCAGCCAAGATTTGTCTAGCGGGAGCGGAGACCAAGAGACCCAGTACTTC. It translates to CASSQDLSSGSGDQETQYF.

This clone was observed a handful of times. The J gene is TRBJ1-2, the V gene TRBV11-2; no clear D gene. V lost 5 bases to trimming and J lost 13 bases, with 23 bases between them. The CDR3 runs to 14 residues. Germline V gene data show CDR1 as SGHAT and CDR2 as FQNNGV. The CDR3 is CASSPLTGLLFSTF. CDR3 bases: TGTGCCAGCAGCCCGTTAACCGGGTTACTATTCTCCACCTTC.

The chain combines TRBV30 with TRBJ2-5, with 10 nucleotides matching TRBD2. After removal of 0 bases from V and 7 bases from J, the junction contained 2 bases not matched to a gene. The V gene's germline CDR1 is GTSNPN and CDR2 SVGIG (reference sequence). The CDR3 is 13 amino acids. The CDR3 region is CAWSVSGGGTQYF. In DNA form, the CDR3 reads TGTGCCTGGAGTGTAAGCGGGGGGGGGACCCAGTACTTC.

This chain joins TRBV5-6 and TRBJ2-7; 7 positions match TRBD2. Germline V gene data show CDR1 as SGHDT and CDR2 as YYEEEE. This CDR3 comprises 12 residues. V lost 4 bases and J lost 8; bases outside the gene matches: 6. This CDR3 is CASSPGTNQQYF. The CDR3 DNA reads as TGTGCCAGCAGCCCCGGGACTAACCAGCAGTACTTC.